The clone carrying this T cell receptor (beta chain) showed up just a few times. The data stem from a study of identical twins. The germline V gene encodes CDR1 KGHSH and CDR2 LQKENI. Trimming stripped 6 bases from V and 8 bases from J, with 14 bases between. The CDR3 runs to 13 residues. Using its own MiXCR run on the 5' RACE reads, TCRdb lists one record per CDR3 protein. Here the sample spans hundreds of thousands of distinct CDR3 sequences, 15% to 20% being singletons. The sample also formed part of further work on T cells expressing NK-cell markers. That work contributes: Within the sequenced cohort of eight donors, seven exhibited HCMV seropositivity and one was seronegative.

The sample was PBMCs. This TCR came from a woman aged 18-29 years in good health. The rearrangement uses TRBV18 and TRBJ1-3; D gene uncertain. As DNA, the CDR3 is TGTGCCAGCTCCCGCGAGTTTGAGGACACCATATATTTT. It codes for CASSREFEDTIYF.